These T cell receptor beta chains were read from a single sample in a study of blood T cell dynamics during melanoma immunotherapy. Here immunoSEQ multiplex PCR was the method, and the copy in TCRdb shows in-frame clones only, minus some. Among over 15,000 clones listed, 70% to 90% were seen once. This material consisted of blood, taken from a patient treated with checkpoint blockade. The receptors derive from a human donor with melanoma. The CDR3 runs from the conserved cysteine through the conserved F or W. Fields, in order: J gene, V gene, clone size, D gene, CDR3 protein, CDR3 DNA. A D gene is named only where the DNA matches it firmly. Not every row has a clone size; where given, it reads once, few, many or a size class.

TRBJ1-2	TRBV30	.	.	CAWSPILDSPYGYTF	TGTGCCTGGAGTCCAATATTAGACAGCCCCTATGGCTACACCTTC
TRBJ2-1	TRBV29-1	.	.	CSVRRNNEQFF	TGCAGCGTTCGGAGGAACAATGAGCAGTTCTTC
TRBJ2-7	TRBV19	.	.	CASSMDGGPSSYEQYF	TGTGCCAGTAGTATGGACGGGGGACCTAGCTCCTACGAGCAGTACTTC
TRBJ1-2	TRBV19	once	.	CASNQGQINGYTF	TGTGCCAGTAACCAGGGACAAATCAATGGCTACACCTTC
TRBJ1-2	TRBV11-2	.	TRBD1	CASSLDATGYYGYTF	TGTGCCAGCAGCTTAGATGCGACAGGGTACTATGGCTACACCTTC
TRBJ2-3	TRBV10-3	.	TRBD1	CAISGDRGTDTQYF	TGTGCCATCAGTGGGGACAGGGGCACAGATACGCAGTATTTT
TRBJ2-1	TRBV9	.	.	CASSPHGSSYNEQFF	TGTGCCAGCAGCCCGCACGGGAGCTCCTACAATGAGCAGTTCTTC
TRBJ1-6	TRBV19	.	TRBD1	CASSLGTGTTPLHF	TGTGCCAGTAGCCTCGGGACAGGGACAACCCCCCTCCACTTT
TRBJ2-7	TRBV29-1	.	TRBD1	CSVGRKCGQVQSSYEQYF	TGCAGCGTTGGCCGAAAATGCGGACAGGTTCAGTCGTCCTACGAGCAGTACTTC
TRBJ2-1	TRBV19	.	TRBD1	CASSPTWTGMGNEQFF	TGTGCCAGTAGTCCCACATGGACAGGGATGGGCAATGAGCAGTTCTTC
TRBJ2-2	TRBV28	.	TRBD2	CASSRTSGGRWIGELFF	TGTGCCAGCAGTCGGACTAGCGGGGGAAGGTGGATCGGGGAGCTGTTTTTT
TRBJ2-3	TRBV7-2	.	.	CASSLTGLLAQPTDTQYF	TGTGCCAGCAGCTTAACGGGGTTGCTAGCGCAACCCACAGATACGCAGTATTTT
TRBJ2-7	TRBV10-3	.	TRBD2	CAISGSSTSGGTYEQYF	TGTGCCATCAGTGGGTCCTCCACTAGCGGGGGTACCTACGAGCAGTACTTC
TRBJ2-3	TRBV29-1	.	.	CSVKTSTDTQYF	TGCAGCGTTAAGACTAGCACAGATACGCAGTATTTT
TRBJ2-5	TRBV29-1	.	TRBD2	CSVQGIAGGTYQETQYF	TGCAGCGTTCAGGGTATAGCGGGAGGAACGTACCAAGAGACCCAGTACTTC
TRBJ2-1	TRBV19	.	TRBD2	CASSIWRGDNEQFF	TGTGCCAGTAGTATCTGGCGGGGGGACAATGAGCAGTTCTTC
TRBJ2-3	TRBV5-1	.	.	CASSLWTDTDTQYF	TGCGCCAGCAGCTTGTGGACAGACACAGATACGCAGTATTTT
TRBJ2-5	TRBV5-5	.	.	CASRYWGDRPQYF	TGTGCCAGCAGGTATTGGGGGGATAGGCCCCAGTACTTC
TRBJ1-1	TRBV11-2	.	.	CASSFGGNTEAFF	TGTGCCAGCAGCTTCGGGGGGAACACTGAAGCTTTCTTT
TRBJ1-4	TRBV28	.	.	CASSSSTGSEKLFF	TGTGCCAGCAGCTCATCCACAGGGTCTGAAAAACTGTTTTTT
TRBJ1-1	TRBV30	.	.	CAWSVQISLGAFF	TGTGCCTGGAGTGTACAAATCTCCCTTGGGGCTTTCTTT
TRBJ2-3	TRBV6-1	.	TRBD1	CASSEFGRGSTDTQYF	TGTGCCAGCAGTGAATTTGGCAGGGGGAGCACAGATACGCAGTATTTT
TRBJ2-1	TRBV19	.	.	CASSRGAEQFF	TGTGCCAGCAGCAGGGGTGCTGAGCAGTTCTTC
TRBJ2-7	TRBV2	.	TRBD1	CASADPGTGTYEQYF	TGTGCCAGCGCAGACCCGGGGACAGGGACCTACGAGCAGTACTTC
TRBJ1-2	TRBV27	once	TRBD1	CASGDRGGLGYTF	TGTGCCAGCGGCGACAGGGGAGGTTTGGGCTACACCTTC
TRBJ1-2	TRBV14	.	.	CASSQRTDYGYTF	TGTGCCAGCAGCCAAAGGACGGACTATGGCTACACCTTC
TRBJ2-5	TRBV4-3	.	.	CASSQDLTASETQYF	TGCGCCAGCAGCCAAGATCTTACAGCCTCGGAGACCCAGTACTTC
TRBJ1-6	TRBV9	.	TRBD1	CASSVEGQGVGSPLHF	TGTGCCAGCAGCGTAGAGGGACAGGGCGTTGGTTCACCCCTCCACTTT
TRBJ2-1	TRBV4-2	few	.	CASSQEVGREESEQFF	TGTGCCAGCAGCCAAGAGGTTGGTCGGGAAGAATCTGAGCAGTTCTTC
TRBJ2-3	TRBV27	.	TRBD2	CASSHPTGGGLAGVSTQYF	TGTGCCAGCAGCCATCCCACAGGGGGTGGACTAGCGGGAGTGAGTACGCAGTATTTT
TRBJ2-7	TRBV28	.	TRBD1	CASSSPWDSQPYEQYF	TGTGCCAGCAGTTCGCCCTGGGACAGCCAACCCTACGAGCAGTACTTC
TRBJ2-3	TRBV28	.	.	CASRPGRATDTQYF	TGTGCCAGTCGTCCGGGCAGGGCCACAGATACGCAGTATTTT
TRBJ2-7	TRBV5-4	.	.	CASSLRGGQSEQYF	TGTGCCAGCAGCTTGAGAGGGGGACAATCCGAGCAGTACTTC
TRBJ2-2	TRBV28	.	.	CASSSPSLANTGELFF	TGTGCCAGCAGTTCACCCAGCCTCGCGAACACCGGGGAGCTGTTTTTT
TRBJ1-5	TRBV28	.	.	CASRSHRDQPQHF	TGTGCCAGCAGGAGCCACAGGGATCAGCCCCAGCATTTT
TRBJ2-3	TRBV5-1	.	.	CASSLTGPTTDTQYF	TGCGCCAGCAGCTTGACGGGACCAACCACAGATACGCAGTATTTT
TRBJ2-7	TRBV11-2	.	TRBD2	CASSLAGGPSEQYF	TGTGCCAGCAGCTTAGCGGGAGGCCCTAGCGAGCAGTACTTC
TRBJ2-3	TRBV15	.	.	CATSRGRGLGTDTQYF	TGTGCCACCAGCAGAGGTAGGGGCCTAGGCACAGATACGCAGTATTTT
TRBJ1-4	TRBV29-1	.	.	CSVGRPEKLFF	TGCAGCGTTGGCCGTCCAGAAAAACTGTTTTTT
TRBJ2-5	TRBV11-2	.	.	CASSPGTGNQETQYF	TGTGCCAGCAGCCCGGGGACGGGAAACCAAGAGACCCAGTACTTC
TRBJ2-7	TRBV27	.	.	CASRFGGGEQYF	TGTGCCAGCAGGTTCGGAGGAGGAGAGCAGTACTTC
TRBJ2-7	TRBV30	.	.	CAWKGNGAEQYF	TGTGCCTGGAAGGGGAACGGCGCCGAGCAGTACTTC
TRBJ2-5	TRBV7-8	.	TRBD1	CASSRDRETQYF	TGTGCCAGCAGCCGGGACAGGGAGACCCAGTACTTC
TRBJ1-2	TRBV2	.	.	CASNPIRQYLIDYGYTF	TGTGCCAGCAATCCCATCAGACAGTACCTTATAGACTATGGCTACACCTTC
TRBJ2-1	TRBV4-1	.	.	CASTLRGGGNSYNEQFF	TGCGCCAGCACCCTGCGAGGGGGGGGGAATTCCTACAATGAGCAGTTCTTC
TRBJ1-2	TRBV5-6	.	TRBD1	CASSTGPQGYNYGYTF	TGTGCCAGCAGCACGGGCCCACAGGGGTACAACTATGGCTACACCTTC